The T cell receptor (beta chain) under discussion was sequenced for a study of cytomegalovirus exposure and HLA in healthy donors. Broader study findings: A classifier reportedly called cytomegalovirus status with high sensitivity and specificity.

The table came from immunoSEQ multiplex PCR; TCRdb's copy has only in-frame clones and leaves some out. Counted here are fewer than 120,000 clones, about nine tenths occurring once; the ten biggest clones make up around 1.8%. V was pared by 0 bases and J by 2 bases, with 7 bases of the junction left unmatched. Germline V gene data show CDR1 as SEHNR and CDR2 as FQNEAQ (reference sequence). The CDR3 consists of 16 residues. As for this clone: Its antigen remains unknown.

Sequencing used PBMCs. This clonotype was obtained from a woman aged 18 to 35 in good health and CMV-seronegative. The gene calls are TRBV7-9 and TRBJ2-7; TRBD1 matches at 7 bases. CDR3 sequence: CASSLARNRGTYEQYF. CDR3 DNA sequence: TGTGCCAGCAGCTTAGCGCGGAACAGGGGAACCTACGAGCAGTACTTC.